This T cell receptor (beta chain) came from a study of T cell clones after liver transplantation. At the level of the study: Tolerant meant at least one year fully off immunosuppression without liver enzymes above twice normal. Points from the study as a whole: Graft donor-reactive T cells may have migrated into the graft rather than being deleted.

The protocol was immunoSEQ multiplex PCR, while the TCRdb copy is restricted to in-frame clones and leaves out a portion. Here the sample spans just under 60,000 clones, roughly 70% being singletons. The sample holds many counts of this clone. What it binds is not known. The ends lost 5 bases at V and 6 bases at J; junction bases unmatched: 11. The CDR3 has 16 amino acids. Germline V gene sequence: CDR1 MNHEY, CDR2 SMNVEV (reference sequence). V usage is TRBV27 and J usage is TRBJ2-2; TRBD1 agrees at 8 bases. The sequencing here drew on CD4+ T cells from blood, taken at the approximately 16-month timepoint. The clonotype comes from a human patient who received a liver transplant. A share of the T cells may be of graft donor origin. CDR3 loop: CASSKRTGIIAGELFF. The CDR3 bases are TGTGCCAGCAGTAAAAGGACAGGGATAATCGCCGGGGAGCTGTTTTTT.